The source of this T cell receptor beta chain is a study of blood T cell repertoires in COVID-19 (dated by TCRdb to the early 2020s). Broadly, across the study: The collaborator samples originated in the United States, Italy and Spain and spanned the acute and convalescent phases of COVID-19. The prospective study material was composed of cDNA or gDNA derived from T cells, B-cell-depleted T cells, or PBMCs. The dataset comprised deeply sampled blood TCRbeta repertoires from subjects exposed to, actively infected with, or recovered from COVID-19. The repertoires were released in a freely available public database meant as a resource for research on the immune response to SARS-CoV-2. The samples were drawn from the first 160 participants of the ongoing ImmuneRACE study and from 1,254 subjects provided by 6 global collaborators. Nearly every sample came with metadata listing a de-identified subject ID, COVID-19 status, age in years and sex. Where available, HLA class I and class II types were obtained from metadata supplied by the sample provider rather than from assay-based typing.

The paper's findings and limits, for the study overall: The quantity of clinical and demographic metadata differed by source and by participant and was supplied without curation.

Whole blood was collected in K2EDTA tubes by collaborating institutions according to the institutions' own protocols. Collaborator samples were shipped for TCRbeta analysis as frozen whole blood, isolated PBMCs, or DNA extracted from either sample type. Comments on this clone: The target of this receptor is not known. No base qualities exist here, and no much larger clone lies one base off it.

TCRbeta CDR3 regions were amplified from genomic DNA using the immunoSEQ Assay, a bias-controlled multiplex PCR. In the paper's pipeline: The number of nucleated cells in each sample was estimated from the amplification of reference gene primers within the assay. Sequence reads were collapsed and filtered to measure the absolute abundance of every unique TCRbeta CDR3 rearrangement. For each sample, productive Simpson clonality was calculated by taking the square root of Simpson's diversity index across productive rearrangements. TCRdb obtained this table from immuneACCESS and retained in-frame rearrangements with V and J assigned. These tables miss some clones; where compared with another copy, unresolved V genes account for less than half of the shortfall, and the remainder is unexplained. The V and J calls and the clone size are those of that table, but D and trimming were determined from the DNA. The sample contains under 100,000 clones, 75% to 85% of them found a single time. The ten biggest clones cover about 13% of the sample.

V is shortened by 1 base, J by 3 bases, and the region joining them spans 10 bases. The CDR3 runs 14 residues from the cysteine to the phenylalanine. Of all the DNA, just the CDR3 is kept, 42 bases in frame from base 1. For CDR1 and CDR2, the germline V gene lists SGHVS and FQNEAQ. The TCR was taken from a human donor in a cohort sampled during active COVID-19. The V and J segments used are TRBV7-8 and TRBJ2-7; the D gene remains uncertain. The sample consisted of peripheral blood. The CDR3 corresponds to CASSLGNSFYEQYF. The nucleotide sequence reads as follows: TGTGCCAGCAGCTTAGGGAACAGCTTCTACGAGCAGTACTTC.